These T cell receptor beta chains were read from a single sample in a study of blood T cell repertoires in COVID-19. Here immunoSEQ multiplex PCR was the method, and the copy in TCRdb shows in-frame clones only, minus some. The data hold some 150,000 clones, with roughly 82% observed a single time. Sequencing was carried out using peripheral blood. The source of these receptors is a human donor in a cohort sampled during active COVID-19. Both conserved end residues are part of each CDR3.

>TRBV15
CATSRGQGLADTQYF
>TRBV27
CASSSRTSGGQFGELFF
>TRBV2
CASSEGSGVHNEQFF
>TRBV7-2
CASSPTLEAEAGSQHF
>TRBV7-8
CASSLNGGTNTGELFF
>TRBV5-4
CASSSRQGGNTEAFF
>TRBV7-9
CASSLWGGNEQFF
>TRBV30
CAWRGRGVYTEAFF
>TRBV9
CASSGAPTDTQYF
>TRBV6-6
CASSLGQDLAKNIQYF
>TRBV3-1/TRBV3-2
CASSQERSQPQHF
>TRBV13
CATHQTGAYEQYF
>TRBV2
CASSDSGGYSNQPQHF
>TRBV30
CAISQGGEETQYF
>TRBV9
CASKTGSDTGELFF
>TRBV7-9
CASNGVAQINTGELFF
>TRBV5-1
CASSLGLLADTDTQYF
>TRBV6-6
CASSYSAGHGNTIYF
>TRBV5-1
CASSPPPGQGAQTGELFF
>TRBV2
CASRVQGSYEQYF
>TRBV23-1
CASSQWGDPGQGLRDTEAFF
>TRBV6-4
CASSEDGGGPSYNEQFF
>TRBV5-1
CASSLDPGAIYGYTF
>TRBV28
CASSLSRTGVYGYTF
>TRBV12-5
CASGLGLLLGDEQFF
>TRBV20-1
CSALLRNTIYF
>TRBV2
CASRAGAYGYTF
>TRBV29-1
CSVDPTSGGNEQYF
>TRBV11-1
CASSLETGTGGTWQFF
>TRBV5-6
CASSLGTTAKNIQYF
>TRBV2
CASSEKMRQYYGYTF
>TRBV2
CASSLISDTQYF